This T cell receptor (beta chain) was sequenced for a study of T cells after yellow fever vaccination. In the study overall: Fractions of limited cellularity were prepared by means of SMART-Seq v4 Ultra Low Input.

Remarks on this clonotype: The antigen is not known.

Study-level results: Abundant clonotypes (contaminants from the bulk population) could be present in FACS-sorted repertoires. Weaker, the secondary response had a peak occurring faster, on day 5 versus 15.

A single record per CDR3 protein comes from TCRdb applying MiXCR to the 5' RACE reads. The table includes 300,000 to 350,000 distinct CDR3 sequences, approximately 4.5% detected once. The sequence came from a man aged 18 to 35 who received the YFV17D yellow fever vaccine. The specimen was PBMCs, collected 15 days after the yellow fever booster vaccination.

The CDR3 loop is CASSRARPEAFF. CDR3 nucleotide sequence: TGTGCCAGCAGCCGCGCGAGACCTGAAGCTTTCTTT. V usage is TRBV12-3 or TRBV12-4 and J usage is TRBJ1-1, with D unclear. The CDR3 has 12 amino acids. Trimming removed 6 bases from V and 6 bases from J, with 11 bases in between.